This T cell receptor beta chain was identified in a study of blood T cell repertoires in COVID-19. Study background: T cells, B-cell-depleted T cells, or PBMCs supplied cDNA or gDNA.

Per the authors' pipeline: The assay estimated nucleated cells by amplifying reference gene primers. TCRdb's copy holds only in-frame clones and misses some; the assay was immunoSEQ multiplex PCR. V and J calls and clone size are copied from that table; D and trimming were computed from the DNA. The sample has approximately 160,000 clones; more than 75% are singletons. V gave up 7 bases and J gave up 5 bases, with 15 bases separating them. CDR1 and CDR2 (germline): SNHLY, FYNNEI. The CDR3 runs 13 residues. The TCR sequence derives from a man aged 55 to 70 with active or convalescent COVID-19. The sequenced sample was peripheral blood. The genes are TRBV2 and TRBJ2-7, with D perhaps matching TRBD1 (6 bases). CDR3 sequence: CASKIGTNDEQYF. The CDR3 DNA is TGTGCCAGCAAAATCGGGACAAACGACGAGCAGTACTTC.